This is a list of T cell receptor beta chains from one sample in a study of cytomegalovirus exposure and HLA in healthy donors. TCRdb keeps only in-frame clones here, not all; method: immunoSEQ multiplex PCR. This repertoire includes about 88,000 clones. Material: PBMCs. These TCRs come from a girl aged 5-17 years in good health and CMV-seropositive. The CDR3 runs from the conserved cysteine through the conserved F or W. D genes are given only for firm matches.

>NA|TRBJ1-2|TRBV5-1
TGCGCCAGCAGCTTGGCGCGGGATACGGATGGCTACACCTTC
CASSLARDTDGYTF
>NA|TRBJ1-1|TRBV6-5
TGTGCCAGCAGTTACGGTCAGGGTTGGACTGAAGCTTTCTTT
CASSYGQGWTEAFF
>NA|TRBJ1-2|TRBV2
TGTGCCAGGCGACAGGATGTCTATGGCTACACCTTC
CARRQDVYGYTF
>TRBD2|TRBJ2-3|TRBV7-3
TGTGCCAGCAGCTTAATGGCGGGGGGTACCACAGATACGCAGTATTTT
CASSLMAGGTTDTQYF
>TRBD1|TRBJ2-7|TRBV19
TGTGCCAGTAGAGCCGGGACAGGGCCGTACGAGCAGTACTTC
CASRAGTGPYEQYF
>NA|TRBJ1-5|TRBV4-3
TGCGCCAGCAGCCAAGATATATCAGGGGCGGGTCAGCCCCAGCATTTT
CASSQDISGAGQPQHF
>NA|TRBJ1-6|TRBV30
TGTGCCTGGAGTGTACTAGGGATCTATAATTCACCCCTACACTTT
CAWSVLGIYNSPLHF
>NA|TRBJ2-1|TRBV2
TGTGCCAGTACAGGGCCAAGCTCCTACAATGAGCAGTTCTTC
CASTGPSSYNEQFF
>NA|TRBJ2-7|TRBV6-5
TGTGCCAGCAGGCGAAAACAGGCTCACGAGCAGTACTTC
CASRRKQAHEQYF
>NA|TRBJ1-2|TRBV11-2
TGTGCCAGCAGCTTAGATAGCGGGGTGTTAGGCTATGGCTACACCTTC
CASSLDSGVLGYGYTF
>TRBD1|TRBJ1-6|TRBV14
TGTGCCAGCAGCAAACGGACAGGGGAGAGCTCCTATAATTCACCCCTCCACTTT
CASSKRTGESSYNSPLHF
>NA|TRBJ2-5|TRBV7-9
TGTGCCAGCAGCTTTCTAGCGCTCCAAGAGACCCAGTACTTC
CASSFLALQETQYF
>NA|TRBJ1-2|TRBV6-1
TGTGCCAGCAGGAGCATCAGGGATGACTATGGCTACACCTTC
CASRSIRDDYGYTF
>NA|TRBJ2-2|TRBV7-3
TGTGCCAGCAGCCTAGAATCTAGCCGGGGGACCGGGGAGCTGTTTTTT
CASSLESSRGTGELFF
>TRBD1|TRBJ2-5|TRBV4-2
TGTGCCAGCAGCCTGTACAGGGGGCGAGAGACCCAGTACTTC
CASSLYRGRETQYF
>NA|TRBJ2-2|TRBV6-1
TGTGCCAGCAGTGAAGCGCCCGTTGGCAGGCCGAACACCGGGGAGCTGTTTTTT
CASSEAPVGRPNTGELFF